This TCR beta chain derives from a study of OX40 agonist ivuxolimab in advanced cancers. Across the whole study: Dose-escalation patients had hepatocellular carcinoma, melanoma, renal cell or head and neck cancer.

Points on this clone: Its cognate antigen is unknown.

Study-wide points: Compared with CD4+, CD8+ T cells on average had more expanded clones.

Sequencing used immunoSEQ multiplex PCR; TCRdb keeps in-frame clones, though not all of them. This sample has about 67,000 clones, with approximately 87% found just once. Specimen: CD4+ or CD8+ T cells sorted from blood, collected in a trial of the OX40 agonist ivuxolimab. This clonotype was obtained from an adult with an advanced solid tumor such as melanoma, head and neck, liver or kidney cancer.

The CDR3 reads CASSYTGGFGYTF. The DNA for the CDR3 is TGTGCCAGCAGTTACACAGGGGGATTTGGCTACACCTTC. The chain combines TRBV27 with TRBJ1-2; TRBD1 matches 8 bases. The CDR3 spans 13 residues. The germline CDR1 and CDR2 sequences are MNHEY and SMNVEV (reference sequence). The J segment lost 7 bases and the V segment lost 4 bases, leaving 5 bases of the junction unmatched.